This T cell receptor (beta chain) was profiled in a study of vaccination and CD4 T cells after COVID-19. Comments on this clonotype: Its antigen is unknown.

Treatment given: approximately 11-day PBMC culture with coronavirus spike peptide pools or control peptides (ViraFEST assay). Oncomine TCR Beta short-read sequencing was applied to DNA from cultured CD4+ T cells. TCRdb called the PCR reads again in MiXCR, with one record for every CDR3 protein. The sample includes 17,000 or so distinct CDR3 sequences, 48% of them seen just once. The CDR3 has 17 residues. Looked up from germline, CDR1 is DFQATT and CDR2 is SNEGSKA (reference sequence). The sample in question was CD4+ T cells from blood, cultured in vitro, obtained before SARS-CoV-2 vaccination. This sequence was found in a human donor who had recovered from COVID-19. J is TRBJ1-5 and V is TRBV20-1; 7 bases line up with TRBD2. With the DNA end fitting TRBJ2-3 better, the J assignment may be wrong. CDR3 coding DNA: TGCAGTGCTCAAATCCCGTCCGCAGTAGCGGGCAATCAGCCCCAGTATTTT. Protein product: CSAQIPSAVAGNQPQYF.